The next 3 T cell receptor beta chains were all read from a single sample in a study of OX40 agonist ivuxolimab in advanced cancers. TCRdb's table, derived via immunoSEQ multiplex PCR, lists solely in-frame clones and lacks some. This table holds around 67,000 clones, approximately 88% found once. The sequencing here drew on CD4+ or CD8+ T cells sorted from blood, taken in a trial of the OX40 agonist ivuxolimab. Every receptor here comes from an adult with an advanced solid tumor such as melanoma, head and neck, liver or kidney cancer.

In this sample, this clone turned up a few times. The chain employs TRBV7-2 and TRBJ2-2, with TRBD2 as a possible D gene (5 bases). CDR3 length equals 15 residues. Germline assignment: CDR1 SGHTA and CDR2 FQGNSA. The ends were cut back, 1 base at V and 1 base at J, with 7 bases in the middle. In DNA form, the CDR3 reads TGTGCCAGCAGCTTAGTAGCGAGGAACACCGGGGAGCTGTTTTTT. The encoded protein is CASSLVARNTGELFF.

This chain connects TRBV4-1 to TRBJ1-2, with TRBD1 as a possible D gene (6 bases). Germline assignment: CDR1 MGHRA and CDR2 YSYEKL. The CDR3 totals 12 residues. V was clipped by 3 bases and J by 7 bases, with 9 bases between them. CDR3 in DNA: TGCGCCAGCAGCCAGGACAGTTTTGGCTACACCTTC. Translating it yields CASSQDSFGYTF.

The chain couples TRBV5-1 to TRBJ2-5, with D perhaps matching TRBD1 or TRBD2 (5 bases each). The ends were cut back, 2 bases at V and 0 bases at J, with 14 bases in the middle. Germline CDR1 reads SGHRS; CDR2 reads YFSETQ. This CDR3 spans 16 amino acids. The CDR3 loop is CASSFSGPKYQETQYF. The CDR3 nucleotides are TGCGCCAGCAGCTTTTCGGGACCGAAGTACCAAGAGACCCAGTACTTC. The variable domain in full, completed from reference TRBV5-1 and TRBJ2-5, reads KAGVTQTPRYLIKTRGQQVTLSCSPISGHRSVSWYQQTPGQGLQFLFEYFSETQRNKGNFPGRFSGRQFSNSRSEMNVSTLELGDSALYLCASSFSGPKYQETQYFGPGTRLLVL.